This note documents a single T cell receptor beta chain sequence. In the authors' workflow: Reference gene primer amplification yielded estimated nucleated cell counts. Using immunoSEQ multiplex PCR, the repertoire was profiled, and TCRdb retains in-frame clones only, with some absent. The D gene and trimming were derived from the DNA, and the V and J assignments and clone size from that table. The profile shows 200,000 to 250,000 clones, around 87% of them singletons. This record comes from a study of blood T cell repertoires in COVID-19. Across the study: The United States, Italy and Spain supplied acute and convalescent COVID-19 samples.

The study recruited people aged roughly 18 to 95 years across approximately 23 US areas. The source is a woman aged 25 to 39 with acute COVID-19. Source material: PBMCs or T cells enriched from blood (not recorded which).

The CDR3 sequence: CASSLGQDNSPLHF. CDR3 sequence (DNA): TGCGCCAGCAGCTTGGGACAGGACAATTCACCCCTCCACTTT. This rearrangement joins TRBV5-1 to TRBJ1-6; perhaps TRBD1 as D (6 bases). V was pared by 0 bases and J by 7 bases, with 8 bases between. Germline V gene lookup returns CDR1 SGHRS and CDR2 YFSETQ. The CDR3 has 14 residues.